The 12 T cell receptor beta chains in this list originate from one sample, sequenced in a study of shared clonotypes between healthy human individuals. Naive CD8 cells were CD45RO-negative, positively selected for CCR7, excluding terminally differentiated effector memory CD45RA+ cells. Produced via immunoSEQ multiplex PCR; TCRdb's table is partial and in-frame only. The sample gives approximately 590,000 clones, around 95% of which show up once; 0.11% is in the top ten. Sequenced material: naive CD8+ T cells sorted from blood. Receptor source: a woman aged 25 to 39 in good health.

This chain connects TRBV5-4 to TRBJ2-7; weak D call: TRBD1 (7 bases). The ends were cut back, 4 bases at V and 2 bases at J, with 19 bases in the middle. This CDR3 is built from 16 residues. Germline CDR1 SGHNT, CDR2 YYREEE (reference sequence). CDR3 amino acids: CASSGGQGVLPYEQYF. The DNA of the CDR3 is TGTGCCAGCAGCGGGGGGCAGGGGGTATTACCCTACGAGCAGTACTTC.

This chain links TRBV11-2 with TRBJ2-3; possibly TRBD1 for D (6 bases). CDR1 and CDR2 (germline): SGHAT, FQNNGV. This CDR3 contains 16 residues. Trimming stripped 0 bases from V and 1 base from J, with 11 bases between. DNA for the CDR3: TGTGCCAGCAGCTTAGATCTCAGGGGAGGCACAGATACGCAGTATTTT. As protein: CASSLDLRGGTDTQYF.

The chain couples TRBV6-5 to TRBJ2-6, with D unclear. The CDR3 sequence is 13 residues long. The V end lost 7 bases, the J end lost 2 bases, and 6 bases lay between the germline ends. The V gene's germline CDR1 is MNHEY and CDR2 SVGAGI. The CDR3 DNA is TGTGCCAGCACCTGGGCTGGGGCCAACGTCCTGACTTTC. It yields the protein CASTWAGANVLTF.

The chain links TRBV6-5 to TRBJ1-1; D might be TRBD1 (5 bases). Trimming left V 7 bases short and J 4 bases short, with 13 bases between. Germline-derived CDR1 and CDR2 are MNHEY and SVGAGI. CDR3 length equals 13 residues. CDR3 loop: CASNSGGATEAFF. The CDR3 DNA reads as TGTGCCAGCAACTCCGGGGGTGCCACTGAAGCTTTCTTT.

V gene TRBV28 combines with J gene TRBJ2-2; D uncertain. Trimming removed 6 bases at V and 5 bases at J, with 7 bases between. In germline, CDR1 is MDHEN, CDR2 SYDVKM. The CDR3 length is 12 residues. The CDR3 protein is CASRQGTGELFF. The CDR3 DNA reads TGTGCCAGCAGACAAGGAACCGGGGAGCTGTTTTTT.

Worth noting for this clone: The DNA is left out, because the CDR3 cannot be placed on it with certainty; the CDR3 is given as TCRdb lists it. This chain joins TRBV5-4 and TRBJ2-7; no DNA check was done on the table's D call, TRBD1. The CDR3 numbers 11 amino acids, ends counted. CDR1 is SGHNT, CDR2 YYREEE, per germline (reference sequence). CDR3: CASSFGTGAVF.

The V and J genes are TRBV6-5 and TRBJ2-3; tentatively, D is TRBD2 (5 bases). The CDR3 is 14 residues long. The germline V and J ends were trimmed by 4 bases and 0 bases, with 8 bases remaining between them. In germline, CDR1 is MNHEY, CDR2 SVGAGI. CDR3: CASSWEQSTDTQYF. Here the CDR3 DNA reads TGTGCCAGCAGTTGGGAGCAAAGCACAGATACGCAGTATTTT.

The chain recombines TRBV28 with TRBJ1-2; the D gene is possibly TRBD1 (5 bases). V was pared by 0 bases and J by 6 bases, with 11 bases between. CDR3 length: 14 residues. Per germline, CDR1 MDHEN and CDR2 SYDVKM. The CDR3 sequence: CASSLWRGGDGYTF. CDR3 bases: TGTGCCAGCAGTTTATGGCGGGGGGGAGATGGCTACACCTTC.

The chain couples TRBV6-1 to TRBJ2-7; TRBD2 matches 9 bases. The germline V gene has CDR1 MNHNS and CDR2 SASEGT. The CDR3 totals 15 residues. The J segment lost 2 bases and the V segment lost 3 bases, leaving 5 bases of the junction unmatched. CDR3 nucleotide sequence: TGTGCCAGCAGTGAGGCGGCTAGCGGGACCTACGAGCAGTACTTC. This gives the protein CASSEAASGTYEQYF.

The sample holds one count of this clone. The gene calls are TRBV27 and TRBJ2-5, with 11 bases lining up with TRBD2. This CDR3 region has 15 residues. V lost 6 bases, J lost 2 bases, and 5 bases stayed unmatched. Germline V lookup: CDR1 MNHEY, CDR2 SMNVEV (reference sequence). CDR3 in amino acids: CASSLRTSGQETQYF. The CDR3 DNA sequence: TGTGCCAGCAGCTTAAGGACTAGCGGGCAAGAGACCCAGTACTTC.

The rearrangement links TRBV2 to TRBJ2-7, with a weak D call TRBD1 (6 bases). This CDR3 is 13 amino acids long. Trimming left V 7 bases short and J 2 bases short, with 12 bases between. Germline V lookup: CDR1 SNHLY, CDR2 FYNNEI. The CDR3 DNA sequence: TGTGCCAGCAACGACCGGGACACCTACGAGCAGTACTTC. This sequence encodes CASNDRDTYEQYF.

The chain employs TRBV5-1 and TRBJ2-1; D gene uncertain. V was clipped by 0 bases and J by 8 bases, with 9 bases between them. The V gene's germline CDR1 is SGHRS and CDR2 YFSETQ. This CDR3 contains 13 residues. CDR3 nucleotides: TGCGCCAGCAGCTTGGGGAGATGGGATGAGCAGTTCTTC. The encoded protein is CASSLGRWDEQFF.